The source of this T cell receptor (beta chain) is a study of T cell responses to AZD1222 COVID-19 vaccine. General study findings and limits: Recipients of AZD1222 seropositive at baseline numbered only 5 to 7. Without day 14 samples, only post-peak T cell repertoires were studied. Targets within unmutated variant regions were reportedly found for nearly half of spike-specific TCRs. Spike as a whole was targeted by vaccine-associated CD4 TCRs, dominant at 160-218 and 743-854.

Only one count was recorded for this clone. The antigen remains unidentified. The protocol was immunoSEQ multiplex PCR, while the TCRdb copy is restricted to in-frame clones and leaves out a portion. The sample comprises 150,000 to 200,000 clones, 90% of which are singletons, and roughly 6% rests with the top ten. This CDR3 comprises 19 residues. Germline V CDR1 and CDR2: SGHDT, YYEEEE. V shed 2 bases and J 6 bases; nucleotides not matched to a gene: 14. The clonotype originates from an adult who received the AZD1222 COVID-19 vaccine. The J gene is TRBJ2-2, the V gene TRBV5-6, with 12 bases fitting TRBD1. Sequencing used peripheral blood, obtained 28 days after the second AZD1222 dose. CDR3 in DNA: TGTGCCAGCAGCTTCCCGGGACAGGGGGCGTTAAATAATCCCGGGGAGCTGTTTTTT. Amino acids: CASSFPGQGALNNPGELFF.